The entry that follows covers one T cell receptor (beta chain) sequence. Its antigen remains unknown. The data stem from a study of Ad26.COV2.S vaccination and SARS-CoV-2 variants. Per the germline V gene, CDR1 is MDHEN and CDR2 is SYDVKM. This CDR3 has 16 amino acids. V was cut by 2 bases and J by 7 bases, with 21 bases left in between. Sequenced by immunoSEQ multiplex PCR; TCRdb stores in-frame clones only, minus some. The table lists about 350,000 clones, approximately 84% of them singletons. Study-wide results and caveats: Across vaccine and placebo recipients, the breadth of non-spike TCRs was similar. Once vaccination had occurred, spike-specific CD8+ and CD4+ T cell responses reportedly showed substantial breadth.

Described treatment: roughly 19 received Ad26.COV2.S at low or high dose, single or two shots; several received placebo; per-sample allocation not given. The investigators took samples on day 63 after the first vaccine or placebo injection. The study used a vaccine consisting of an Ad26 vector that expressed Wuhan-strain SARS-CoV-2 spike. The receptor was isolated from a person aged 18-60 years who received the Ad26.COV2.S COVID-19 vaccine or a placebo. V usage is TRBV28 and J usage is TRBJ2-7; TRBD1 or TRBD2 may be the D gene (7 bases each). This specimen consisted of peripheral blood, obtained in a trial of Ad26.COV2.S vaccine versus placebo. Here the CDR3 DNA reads TGTGCCAGCAGTTTAACCCCGGGGGAGGGGGCGGGTGAGCAGTACTTC. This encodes CASSLTPGEGAGEQYF.